The T cell receptor beta chain under discussion was sequenced for a study of regulatory T cells in long-lasting Graves disease. Study observations and caveats: Owing to a sample size that was small, accuracy may have been reduced.

This clonotype was detected a few times. Its antigen is unknown. Relying on iRepertoire HTBI primers and Arm-PCR of CDR3 regions, the team built TCR beta libraries. MiXCR, run by TCRdb on the multiplex PCR reads, gives a single entry per CDR3 protein. The table includes roughly 700,000 distinct CDR3 sequences, 25% to 30% detected once. Time point defined: persistent/refractory GD, antithyroid drugs over 5 years with positive TRAb. Construction of the TCR library relied on RNA isolated from PBMCs. The TCR comes from a female donor with Graves disease. Here the sequenced sample was peripheral blood mononuclear cells (PBMCs), taken when the disease was refractory, from a patient treated with antithyroid drugs.

CDR3 sequence reads: CSAAPGTGPEKLFF. The CDR3 DNA reads TGCAGCGCGGCACCCGGGACAGGGCCCGAAAAACTGTTTTTT. The chain carries TRBV29-1 and TRBJ1-4, with 9 bases matching TRBD1. Trimming cost V 7 bases and J 8 bases; bases outside gene matches: 11. CDR1 is SQVTM and CDR2 is ANQGSEA in the germline V gene. The CDR3 runs 14 residues. The entire variable domain, with the rest obtained from reference TRBV29-1 and TRBJ1-4, is as follows: SAVISQKPSRDICQRGTSLTIQCQVDSQVTMMFWYRQQPGQSLTLIATANQGSEATYESGFVIDKFPISRPNLTFSTLTVSNMSPEDSSIYLCSAAPGTGPEKLFFGSGTQLSVL.